This T cell receptor beta chain was recovered during a study of technical replicates of blood from several donors. This CDR3 region has 14 residues. Between the trimmed V and J ends, which lost 5 bases and 7 bases, there was a span of 15 bases. Germline CDR1 and CDR2: KGHSH and LQKENI. TCRdb's table, derived via immunoSEQ multiplex PCR, lists solely in-frame clones and lacks some. The repertoire includes about 87,000 clones, 95% of them detected once, and 0.34% sits in the top ten. This TCR was recovered from a human donor in good health. The chain uses TRBV18 and TRBJ1-5; a possible D gene is TRBD1 (5 bases). Sequencing used T cells isolated from PBMCs. The CDR3 here is CASSSSGKEQPQHF. DNA for the CDR3: TGTGCCAGCTCATCGTCAGGGAAGGAACAGCCCCAGCATTTT. Complete variable domain (other parts from reference TRBV18 and TRBJ1-5): NAGVMQNPRHLVRRRGQEARLRCSPMKGHSHVYWYRQLPEEGLKFMVYLQKENIIDESGMPKERFSAEFPKEGPSILRIQQVVRGDSAAYFCASSSSGKEQPQHFGDGTRLSIL.